This T cell receptor (beta chain) was captured by sequencing in a study of breast tumors, draining lymph nodes, adjacent tissues. Study-level findings and limits: Most tumor T cells seemingly derive from lymph node, then expand in tumor. The lymph node origin of tumor T cells was framed as consistent with a hypothesis, not demonstrated. Tumor repertoires ranked between lymph nodes and nontumor tissue in diversity, with V and J gene preferences.

The lymph nodes were axillary draining lymph nodes from breast cancer patients. Comments on this clonotype: Its antigen remains unidentified.

The CDR3 covers 16 residues. The germline gives CDR1 DFQATT, CDR2 SNEGSKA (reference sequence). V shed 6 bases and J shed 5 bases, with 22 bases lying between them. Via MiXCR, TCRdb re-called the multiplex PCR reads, giving one row per CDR3 protein. The sample includes about 110,000 distinct CDR3 sequences, 30% of them seen just once. This sequence originates from a female donor with breast cancer. Some clones in this sample may be carry-over from other donors' samples. The chain recombines TRBV20-1 with TRBJ2-2; a possible D gene is TRBD1 (5 bases). What was sequenced was axillary lymph node tissue. In DNA, the CDR3 is TGCAGTGCCAGCAGCGTAGGGCAAGGGGTGACCGGGGAGCTGTTTTTT. Translated: CSASSVGQGVTGELFF.